This TCR beta chain was obtained from a study of control samples from healthy donors and cancer patients (dated by TCRdb to about 2020). Remarks on this clone: Its specific antigen is unknown. Base qualities are missing; no much larger clone stands one base away.

Deletion took 0 bases off V and 4 bases off J, with a span of 13 bases between the germline ends. The CDR3 starts with the cysteine, ends with the phenylalanine, and has 15 residues. The CDR3 DNA has 45 bases and is translated from base 1. The germline V gene specifies SGDLS as CDR1 and YYNGEE as CDR2. Libraries came from the immunoSEQ multiplex PCR assay. Imported from immuneACCESS, the table was reduced by TCRdb to in-frame sequences with V and J called. These copies leave out some clones; in studies compared against another copy, an unresolved V gene accounts for under half, and the cause of the remainder is not known. This sample comprises about 54,000 clones, approximately 96% of them detected only once. Around 1.9% of the sample lies in the top ten.

The chain was built from TRBV9 and TRBJ1-2; the D gene cannot be named for sure. Sample: blood. This receptor was identified in a young woman in good health. CDR3 loop: CASSVDVSRSYGYTF. At the DNA level, the sequence is TGTGCCAGCAGCGTAGACGTCTCCAGGAGCTATGGCTACACCTTC. The CDR3, completed at both ends by the reference TRBV9 and TRBJ1-2 genes, gives the full variable domain DSGVTQTPKHLITATGQRVTLRCSPRSGDLSVYWYQQSLDQGLQFLIQYYNGEERAKGNILERFSAQQFPDLHSELNLSSLELGDSALYFCASSVDVSRSYGYTFGSGTRLTVV.